The 29 T cell receptor beta chains below were found in one sample sequenced in a study of response to subunit inactivated influenza vaccine. TCRdb reanalysed the RT-PCR reads using MiXCR and keeps one entry per CDR3 protein. In the table there are approximately 500,000 distinct CDR3 sequences, approximately 12% of which are singletons. The material was PBMCs from blood, obtained 40 to 50 days after vaccination. These receptors were obtained from a man over 45 who received an inactivated influenza vaccine.

This clonotype was counted between two and nine times. CDR3 amino acids: CASSILAGGNTEAFF. Written as DNA, the CDR3 is TGTGCCAGTAGTATTCTAGCAGGTGGGAACACTGAAGCTTTCTTT. The V and J genes are TRBV19 and TRBJ1-1; D gene uncertain. Germline V gene data show CDR1 as LNHDA and CDR2 as SQIVND (reference sequence). The CDR3 contains 15 residues. The V gene lost 3 bases and the J gene lost 1 base, with 12 bases spanning the gap.

The table lists this clonotype with a few counts. The chain is built from TRBV7-2 and TRBJ2-3; 8 bases align to TRBD1. The CDR3 has 16 residues. V gave up 3 bases and J gave up 4 bases; unmatched junction bases: 9. The germline CDR1 and CDR2 sequences are SGHTA and FQGNSA. DNA of the CDR3: TGTGCCAGCAGCTTCTCCGGGACAGGAATATCAGATACGCAGTATTTT. This encodes CASSFSGTGISDTQYF.

This clonotype has only a few counts. V gene TRBV19 combines with J gene TRBJ2-1; unclear D gene. The length of the CDR3 is 12 residues. CDR1 LNHDA and CDR2 SQIVND come from the germline V gene (reference sequence). With 6 bases removed from V and 7 bases from J, the gap between germline ends came to 10 bases. The chain's CDR3 is CASSATKNEQFF. The CDR3 region has the DNA TGTGCCAGTAGCGCGACGAAGAATGAGCAGTTCTTC.

This rearrangement joins TRBV20-1 to TRBJ1-1, with 8 positions matching TRBD1. The CDR3 loop spans 14 amino acids. CDR1 and CDR2 (germline): DFQATT, SNEGSKA (reference sequence). J was trimmed by 7 bases and V by 1 base; bases with no gene match: 8. CDR3 sequence (DNA): TGCAGTGCTAGAGGGTACAATGGACAGGGTGAAGCTTTCTTT. Amino acid sequence: CSARGYNGQGEAFF.

This clonotype was observed a single time. CDR3 nucleotide sequence: TGTGCCAGCAGTTTATCCCTGACAGGGCGGACTGAAGCTTTCTTT. Its translation is CASSLSLTGRTEAFF. The chain carries TRBV27 and TRBJ1-1, with 7 bases that match TRBD1. J was trimmed by 5 bases and V by 0 bases; bases with no gene match: 6. The CDR3 extends over 15 amino acids. The germline V gene encodes CDR1 MNHEY and CDR2 SMNVEV (reference sequence).

V usage is TRBV5-1 and J usage is TRBJ2-7, with 7 positions matching TRBD1. The CDR3 is made up of 14 amino acids. Germline CDR1 is SGHRS and CDR2 is YFSETQ. V gave up 4 bases and J gave up 5 bases; unmatched junction bases: 9. CDR3 sequence (DNA): TGCGCCAGCAGCCAAGGACAGGCCAAGAACGAGCAGTACTTC. Translated, it gives CASSQGQAKNEQYF. Drawing the rest from reference TRBV5-1 and TRBJ2-7, the complete variable domain is KAGVTQTPRYLIKTRGQQVTLSCSPISGHRSVSWYQQTPGQGLQFLFEYFSETQRNKGNFPGRFSGRQFSNSRSEMNVSTLELGDSALYLCASSQGQAKNEQYFGPGTRLTVT.

The chain couples TRBV11-2 to TRBJ2-5; 7 nucleotides line up with TRBD2. The junction had 8 bases not matched to a gene; V was cut back by 5 bases and J by 5 bases. The CDR3 consists of 14 residues. Germline V gene lookup returns CDR1 SGHAT and CDR2 FQNNGV. The chain's CDR3 is CASSTGLVRETQYF. The CDR3 nucleotides are TGTGCCAGCAGCACCGGACTAGTCCGGGAGACCCAGTACTTC.

This sequence joins TRBV3-1 and TRBJ2-7; TRBD1 is a possible D gene (6 bases). The CDR3 loop spans 17 amino acids. V lost 3 bases and J lost 2, with 20 bases in between. Germline-derived CDR1 and CDR2 are LGHDT and YNNKEL (reference sequence). The DNA for the CDR3 is TGTGCCAGCAGCCAGGGAAGAAAGGGACACCTGACCTACGAGCAGTACTTC. Translation: CASSQGRKGHLTYEQYF.

This clonotype was found many times. V is TRBV6-1 and J is TRBJ1-1; unclear D gene. The CDR3 has 13 amino acids. From germline, CDR1 is MNHNS and CDR2 SASEGT. Trimming pared 6 bases from V and 1 base from J, leaving 9 bases between. As DNA, the CDR3 is TGTGCCAGCAGACGTCGGGAGAACACTGAAGCTTTCTTT. Its translation: CASRRRENTEAFF.

The rearrangement joins TRBV5-1 to TRBJ2-3, with TRBD2 matching over 13 bases. This CDR3 is 16 amino acids long. Germline CDR1 and CDR2: SGHRS and YFSETQ. The V and J ends lost 4 bases and 5 bases, in that order; junction bases with no gene match: 7. The CDR3 loop is CASSPRTSGSRDTQYF. The CDR3 nucleotides are TGCGCCAGCAGCCCCCGGACTAGCGGGAGTAGAGATACGCAGTATTTT.

This rearrangement joins TRBV15 to TRBJ2-7; D is unresolved. V was trimmed by 0 bases and J by 3 bases, leaving 6 bases between them. Germline V CDR1 and CDR2: LNHNV, YYDKDF (reference sequence). The CDR3 spans 13 residues. CDR3 amino acids: CATSREAVYEQYF. The CDR3 DNA reads as TGTGCCACCAGCAGAGAGGCAGTCTACGAGCAGTACTTC.

There are many counts of this clonotype. V usage is TRBV5-1 and J usage is TRBJ2-7; perhaps TRBD2 as D (5 bases). Germline CDR1 reads SGHRS; CDR2 reads YFSETQ. This CDR3 is built from 15 residues. The V gene lost 0 bases and the J gene lost 4 bases, with 14 bases spanning the gap. CDR3 in DNA: TGCGCCAGCAGCTTGGCGGTCCAACCGGGGTACGAGCAGTACTTC. Encoded protein: CASSLAVQPGYEQYF.

This clonotype has only one observation. This sequence joins TRBV7-3 and TRBJ2-2; 8 bases are shared with TRBD2. The CDR3 contains 16 residues. The germline V gene has CDR1 SGHTA and CDR2 FQGTGA. With V trimmed by 2 bases and J by 4 bases, 6 bases remained unmatched. CDR3 DNA: TGTGCCAGCAGCTTAGCGGCGGGAGGCTCCACCGGGGAGCTGTTTTTT. Translation: CASSLAAGGSTGELFF.

This clonotype was recorded only once. The CDR3 coding sequence is TGTGCCAGCAGCTTAATAGGGCCGGACGGGAAGACCCAGTACTTC. Residues: CASSLIGPDGKTQYF. The chain carries TRBV7-2 and TRBJ2-5, with a weak D call TRBD2 (5 bases). V lost 2 bases to trimming and J lost 6 bases, with 16 bases between them. Germline V lookup: CDR1 SGHTA, CDR2 FQGNSA. The CDR3 has 15 residues.

In its sample, this clonotype was seen a few times. The chain has TRBV27 and TRBJ2-7; 7 bases are a match to TRBD1. After removal of 4 bases from V and 1 base from J, the junction contained 4 bases not matched to a gene. Germline assignment: CDR1 MNHEY and CDR2 SMNVEV (reference sequence). This CDR3 spans 14 amino acids. Here the CDR3 DNA reads TGTGCCAGCAGTTCGACAGGGTCTTCCTACGAGCAGTACTTC. Translated, it gives CASSSTGSSYEQYF.

This clonotype appeared a few times. The chain couples TRBV20-1 to TRBJ2-5, with no clear D. The V end lost 0 bases, the J end lost 1 base, and 12 bases lay between the germline ends. CDR3 length: 15 residues. Germline-derived CDR1 and CDR2 are DFQATT and SNEGSKA (reference sequence). CDR3: CSARDQLQPQETQYF. In DNA form, the CDR3 reads TGCAGTGCTAGAGATCAACTACAGCCCCAAGAGACCCAGTACTTC.

The chain is built from TRBV6-1 and TRBJ1-2; no firm D call. The V end was cut by 6 bases, the J end by 6 bases, with 17 bases between. Per germline, CDR1 MNHNS and CDR2 SASEGT. CDR3 size: 14 residues. The CDR3 loop reads CASSAGRLIDGYTF. In DNA, the CDR3 is TGTGCCAGCAGCGCCGGACGGTTAATAGATGGCTACACCTTC.

This clonotype appeared a few times. The chain couples TRBV5-1 to TRBJ2-7, with 10 bases that match TRBD1. V gave up 4 bases and J gave up 6 bases; unmatched junction bases: 7. Germline V gene lookup returns CDR1 SGHRS and CDR2 YFSETQ. The CDR3 is 14 amino acids. The chain's CDR3 is CASSHGTGEGEQYF. DNA of the CDR3: TGCGCCAGCAGCCACGGGACAGGGGAAGGCGAGCAGTACTTC.

This clonotype was detected ten times or more. The V and J genes are TRBV20-1 and TRBJ1-5; D perhaps matches TRBD1 (5 bases). Germline V gene sequence: CDR1 DFQATT, CDR2 SNEGSKA (reference sequence). V dropped 4 bases and J dropped 0 bases, with 10 bases sitting between them. There are 14 residues in the CDR3. The CDR3 here is CSANSGTSNQPQHF. The CDR3 nucleotides are TGCAGTGCTAACTCCGGGACTAGCAATCAGCCCCAGCATTTT.

This clonotype was picked up a small number of times. V and J are TRBV9 and TRBJ2-6; D is perhaps TRBD1 or TRBD2 (5 bases each). Germline CDR1 SGDLS, CDR2 YYNGEE. Trimming shortened V by 0 bases and J by 2 bases, and 18 bases separated the two germline ends. This CDR3 comprises 19 residues. CDR3 nucleotides: TGTGCCAGCAGCGTAGCCCCTTCGATGCTGGGGGCTGGGGCCAACGTCCTGACTTTC. Residues: CASSVAPSMLGAGANVLTF.

This clonotype was recorded a few times. V and J are TRBV12-3 or TRBV12-4 and TRBJ2-3, with D perhaps being TRBD1 or TRBD2 (5 bases each). Trimming took 8 bases from V and 1 from J, leaving 13 bases between them. This CDR3 is built from 14 residues. In DNA, the CDR3 is TGTGCCAGCCGGATGACAGCGGGCACAGATACGCAGTATTTT. Translating gives CASRMTAGTDTQYF.

A few counts support this clonotype. Germline is not matched at one junction end, which may reflect a read error. The chain links TRBV7-2 to TRBJ2-7, with 14 nucleotides matching TRBD2. This CDR3 comprises 13 residues. Germline CDR1 and CDR2: SGHTA and FQGNSA. CDR3 in DNA: TGTGCCAGCAGCTCGACTAGCGGGGGGGCCCAGCACTTC. It codes for CASSSTSGGAQHF.

The chain couples TRBV14 to TRBJ2-5; 12 bases fit TRBD1. J was trimmed by 5 bases and V by 4 bases; bases with no gene match: 5. Germline V gene sequence: CDR1 SGHDN, CDR2 FVKESK. The CDR3 length is 15 residues. CDR3 sequence (DNA): TGTGCCAGCAGCCCTTGGGACAGGGGGCTGGAGACCCAGTACTTC. Its translation is CASSPWDRGLETQYF.

This clonotype has at least ten counts. In DNA form, the CDR3 reads TGTGCCAGCAGCAAGACAGCCCTTGAAGCTTTCTTT. It yields the protein CASSKTALEAFF. The chain combines TRBV12-3 or TRBV12-4 with TRBJ1-1, with a tentative D call TRBD1 (5 bases). This CDR3 has 12 amino acids. V lost 6 bases and J 7 bases, leaving 12 bases between the germline ends.

V gene TRBV2 combines with J gene TRBJ2-1; TRBD2 matches 11 bases. Germline V CDR1 and CDR2: SNHLY, FYNNEI. J was trimmed by 7 bases and V by 6 bases; bases with no gene match: 8. CDR3 length equals 15 residues. The CDR3 nucleotides read TGTGCCAGCAGGGGAGCTAGCGGGAGGAGGAATGAGCAGTTCTTC. Protein: CASRGASGRRNEQFF.

This clonotype was recorded many times. V gene TRBV6-5 combines with J gene TRBJ2-5; tentative D call: TRBD2 (6 bases). Germline V gene lookup returns CDR1 MNHEY and CDR2 SVGAGI. The CDR3 covers 15 residues. The germline V and J ends were trimmed by 0 bases and 5 bases, with 13 bases remaining between them. CDR3 loop: CASSYSTGDGETQYF. For the CDR3, the DNA is TGTGCCAGCAGTTACTCGACGGGGGACGGGGAGACCCAGTACTTC.

The genes are TRBV24-1 and TRBJ1-4, with D unclear. The CDR3 runs to 16 residues. The germline V and J ends were trimmed by 5 bases and 7 bases, with 19 bases remaining between them. CDR1 and CDR2 (germline): KGHDR, SFDVKD. The CDR3 sequence is CATSAWVPPVGEKLFF. The CDR3, as DNA: TGTGCCACCAGTGCCTGGGTCCCCCCCGTCGGTGAAAAACTGTTTTTT.

This clonotype was counted at least ten times. The chain recombines TRBV5-1 with TRBJ2-3; a possible D gene is TRBD2 (5 bases). This CDR3 has 14 residues. The germline gives CDR1 SGHRS, CDR2 YFSETQ. V dropped 3 bases and J dropped 6 bases, with 14 bases sitting between them. CDR3 in DNA: TGCGCCAGCAGCTCGGAGGACTCCTTCGATACGCAGTATTTT. Translated, it gives CASSSEDSFDTQYF. Drawing the rest from reference TRBV5-1 and TRBJ2-3, the complete variable domain is KAGVTQTPRYLIKTRGQQVTLSCSPISGHRSVSWYQQTPGQGLQFLFEYFSETQRNKGNFPGRFSGRQFSNSRSEMNVSTLELGDSALYLCASSSEDSFDTQYFGPGTRLTVL.

This sequence joins TRBV2 and TRBJ2-2; D may match TRBD1 or TRBD2 (5 bases each). The germline V and J ends were trimmed by 5 bases and 2 bases, with 12 bases remaining between them. The CDR3 runs 15 residues. Germline lookup yields CDR1 SNHLY and CDR2 FYNNEI. Here the CDR3 reads CASSREGLNTGELFF. As DNA, the CDR3 is TGTGCCAGCAGTCGTGAGGGGCTCAACACCGGGGAGCTGTTTTTT.